The 14 T cell receptor beta chains below come from one sample, sequenced in a study of tumor-infiltrating lymphocytes in primary liver carcinoma. A constant-region primer primed TCR beta cDNA synthesis from 500 to 550 ng of total RNA. Three nested multiplex PCR rounds of slightly modified ARM-PCR generated TCR beta libraries. Amplification in the first two PCR rounds was performed using TRBV1-TRBV30 forward primers and a C-beta reverse primer for 10 cycles each. TCRdb recomputed calls from the multiplex PCR reads with MiXCR, one row per CDR3 protein. The profile shows roughly 100,000 distinct CDR3 sequences, more than 65% of them singletons. Scientists recovered RNA and DNA together from about 21-30 mg of unsorted bulk tissue. The sequenced material came from liver tumor tissue from sampling region 2. The subset: tumor region T2, inferior pole. The receptors stem from a woman aged 60-75 years with primary liver carcinoma and hepatitis B virus infection.

Note on this clonotype: A much bigger clone sits one base away, suggesting this may be a read error. J is TRBJ2-7 and V is TRBV7-8, with 14 bases matching TRBD2. The CDR3 length is 19 residues. CDR1 is SGHVS, CDR2 FQNEAQ, per germline. The CDR3 region is CASSLPGTSGSGNRYGQYF. CDR3 DNA sequence: TGTGCCAGCAGCTTACCGGGGACTAGCGGGAGCGGCAACCGCTACGGGCAGTACTTC.

The chain is built from TRBV7-9 and TRBJ2-2; 9 bases are a match to TRBD2. Germline V CDR1 and CDR2: SEHNR, FQNEAQ (reference sequence). CDR3 size: 15 residues. The junction had 13 bases not matched to a gene; V was cut back by 11 bases and J by 6 bases. CDR3 sequence: CAAAAFRGRAGELFF. In DNA, the CDR3 is TGTGCCGCAGCGGCCTTCCGCGGGAGGGCCGGGGAGCTGTTTTTT.

As regards this clonotype: At one end the junction does not follow the germline gene, possibly because of a read error. This chain connects TRBV5-4 to TRBJ2-1; D perhaps matches TRBD1 (5 bases). Looked up from germline, CDR1 is SGHNT and CDR2 is YYREEE (reference sequence). The CDR3 is 14 amino acids. In DNA form, the CDR3 reads TGTGACAGCAGTTCGGACACTGTCTACAATGAGCAGTTCTTC. It codes for CDSSSDTVYNEQFF.

The CDR3 region has the DNA TGTGCCAGCAGCGCGGGGCTCTCAGGGGACTATATGACCGATGAGCAGTTCTTC. Residues: CASSAGLSGDYMTDEQFF. The V gene is TRBV11-2, the J gene TRBJ2-1; D is possibly TRBD2 (7 bases). The CDR3 extends over 18 amino acids. Germline V gene lookup returns CDR1 SGHAT and CDR2 FQNNGV. V was shortened by 5 bases and J by 8 bases, with 28 bases between the two germline ends.

Within the sample, this clonotype is medium-sized. The chain has TRBV11-2 and TRBJ2-1, with 12 bases matching TRBD2. The CDR3 sequence is 20 residues long. The J segment lost 6 bases and the V segment lost 3 bases, leaving 18 bases of the junction unmatched. Germline assignment: CDR1 SGHAT and CDR2 FQNNGV. This CDR3 reads CASSFPERLTSGRLLNEQFF. CDR3 coding DNA: TGTGCCAGCAGCTTCCCTGAGCGACTCACTAGCGGGAGGCTTCTCAATGAGCAGTTCTTC.

The chain joins TRBV11-2 to TRBJ2-2, with a tentative D call TRBD2 (6 bases). The CDR3 covers 15 residues. Between the trimmed V and J ends, which lost 5 bases and 7 bases, there was a span of 17 bases. Germline V gene sequence: CDR1 SGHAT, CDR2 FQNNGV. The CDR3 spells CASSLGLVGLGELFF. DNA of the CDR3: TGTGCCAGCAGCCTAGGGCTAGTGGGACTCGGGGAGCTGTTTTTT.

In regard to this clonotype: A much larger clone differs by one base, so this may be a read error. Lacking the conserved final phenylalanine or tryptophan, this CDR3 likely reflects a read error. V is TRBV5-1 and J is TRBJ2-5, with 8 bases identical to TRBD2. Trimming removed 4 bases from V and 3 bases from J; junction bases left unmatched: 8. This CDR3 spans 15 amino acids. Germline-derived CDR1 and CDR2 are SGHRS and YFSETQ. The chain's CDR3 is CASSTTGGPKETQYI. The CDR3 DNA reads as TGCGCCAGCAGCACCACGGGAGGGCCGAAAGAGACCCAGTACATC.

This clonotype has ten or more counts. J is TRBJ2-2 and V is TRBV6-5; 9 bases align to TRBD2. The CDR3 contains 16 residues. Per germline, CDR1 MNHEY and CDR2 SVGAGI. After removal of 0 bases from V and 6 bases from J, the junction contained 5 bases not matched to a gene. The CDR3 DNA is TGTGCCAGCAGTTACTCATTAGCGGGAGCGGCCGGGGAGCTGTTTTTT. It translates to CASSYSLAGAAGELFF.

Concerning this clonotype itself: Given the absence of the conserved phenylalanine or tryptophan at the CDR3 end, a read error is likely. No DNA is shown, since the ends of the CDR3 on it are uncertain; the CDR3 is the one TCRdb lists. The V gene is TRBV29-1, the J gene TRBJ2-3. From its first to its last residue, the CDR3 has 11 amino acids. Looked up from germline, CDR1 is SQVTM and CDR2 is ANQGSEA. The chain's CDR3 is CSVERRDTPYS.

This clonotype has at least ten counts. V usage is TRBV12-3 or TRBV12-4 and J usage is TRBJ2-6; D remains unclear. CDR3 size: 15 residues. V dropped 2 bases and J dropped 0 bases, with 5 bases sitting between them. The CDR3 DNA follows: TGTGCCAGCAGTTTAAGCCTCTCTGGGGCCAACGTCCTGACTTTC. Its translation: CASSLSLSGANVLTF.

On this clonotype: Relative to the germline gene, one junction end is altered; a read error may explain this. The chain links TRBV11-2 to TRBJ2-4; D is perhaps TRBD2 (5 bases). Per the germline V gene, CDR1 is SGHAT and CDR2 is FQNNGV. The CDR3 covers 19 residues. CDR3: CANSPRIARGPRIKNIQYF. As DNA, the CDR3 is TGTGCCAACAGCCCTCGAATAGCGAGAGGGCCTCGGATCAAAAACATTCAGTACTTC.

Note on this clonotype: The missing conserved phenylalanine or tryptophan at the end of this CDR3 makes a read error likely. V and J are TRBV11-2 and TRBJ2-1; D tentatively reads TRBD1 or TRBD2 (6 bases each). V lost 6 bases and J lost 5, with 20 bases in between. Looked up from germline, CDR1 is SGHAT and CDR2 is FQNNGV. There are 16 residues in the CDR3. In DNA form, the CDR3 reads TGTGCCAGCAGTGCTTTAGGGACGGGGGCCCACAATGAGCAGTTCATC. This codes for CASSALGTGAHNEQFI.

This chain links TRBV11-2 with TRBJ1-6; D is unresolved. Germline V gene lookup returns CDR1 SGHAT and CDR2 FQNNGV. The CDR3 runs to 16 residues. V lost 5 bases and J 6 bases, leaving 17 bases between the germline ends. CDR3 residues: CASSPWAWSGNSPLHF. In DNA, the CDR3 is TGTGCCAGCAGCCCGTGGGCATGGTCGGGTAATTCACCCCTCCACTTT. Using reference TRBV11-2 and TRBJ1-6 for the parts outside the CDR3, the full variable domain is EAGVAQSPRYKIIEKRQSVAFWCNPISGHATLYWYQQILGQGPKLLIQFQNNGVVDDSQLPKDRFSAERLKGVDSTLKIQPAKLEDSAVYLCASSPWAWSGNSPLHFGNGTRLTVT.

To note about this clonotype: Sequence at one end of the junction differs from germline and may be a read error. The genes are TRBV29-1 and TRBJ2-5, with D perhaps TRBD1 or TRBD2 (6 bases each). The CDR3 has 13 amino acids. CDR1 and CDR2 (germline): SQVTM, ANQGSEA. This chain's CDR3 is CSVPRDIQETQYF. Written as DNA, the CDR3 is TGTAGCGTTCCGCGGGACATCCAAGAGACCCAGTACTTC.